One TCR beta chain is described in this entry. Produced via immunoSEQ multiplex PCR; TCRdb's table is partial and in-frame only. The sample yields tens of thousands of clones, over 75% seen once. This record comes from a study of OX40 agonist ivuxolimab in advanced cancers. The sequence was collected from an adult with an advanced solid tumor such as melanoma, head and neck, liver or kidney cancer. Sequencing used CD4+ or CD8+ T cells sorted from blood, obtained in a trial of the OX40 agonist ivuxolimab.

The CDR3 region is CASSVGREGRYEQYF. CDR3 DNA: TGTGCCAGCAGTGTGGGGCGGGAGGGCCGGTACGAGCAGTACTTC. The chain carries TRBV6-1 and TRBJ2-7, with 9 bases matching TRBD2. Per germline, CDR1 MNHNS and CDR2 SASEGT. The CDR3 covers 15 residues. V lost 4 bases to trimming and J lost 4 bases; unmatched junction nucleotides: 8.